The entry that follows covers one T cell receptor (beta chain) sequence. Its antigen is currently unknown. The data are from a study of shared clonotypes between healthy human individuals. Whole-study results and caveats: Sequencing depth was expected to influence donor clonotype sharing. Generally, naive subsets (rather than memory subsets) showed larger estimated richness.

The CDR3 totals 18 residues. Naive CD8 populations comprised CD45RO-negative cells positively selected for CCR7, excluding terminally differentiated effector memory CD45RA+ cells. All of the donors resided in Nashville, Tennessee, and each was a Caucasian adult. Assay used: immunoSEQ multiplex PCR; TCRdb lists only in-frame clones, some missing. The top ten clones hold roughly 1% of a sample with some 2 million clones, approximately 94% of them seen once. The gene calls are TRBV21-1 and TRBJ2-7. TRBV21-1 is a pseudogene locus. The clonotype was recovered from a man aged 18 to 30 in good health. Sequenced material: naive CD8+ T cells sorted from blood. The CDR3 DNA is TGTGCCAGCAGCAAAGGCCGACAGTACCGGGACCCGAACTACGAGCAGTACTTC. Translated, it gives CASSKGRQYRDPNYEQYF.